Below, 10 T cell receptor beta chains from the same sample are listed, as sequenced in a study of T cells after yellow fever vaccination. TCRdb re-called the 5' RACE reads with MiXCR, one entry per CDR3 protein. The data show about 310,000 distinct CDR3 sequences, with around 4% seen just once and less than 25% held by the top ten. Material: PBMCs, obtained on the day of the yellow fever booster vaccination. The receptors derive from a young man who received the YFV17D yellow fever vaccine.

The chain couples TRBV4-2 to TRBJ2-1, with 9 bases lining up with TRBD2. Per germline, CDR1 LGHNA and CDR2 YNFKEQ. J was trimmed by 9 bases and V by 1 base; bases with no gene match: 10. The CDR3 length is 16 residues. CDR3 DNA sequence: TGTGCCAGCAGCCAAGTTGGTGCGGGGGGGGATGGTGAGCAGTTCTTC. It yields the protein CASSQVGAGGDGEQFF.

This clonotype occurred a few times. The genes are TRBV7-3 and TRBJ2-1; D is unclear. CDR1 SGHTA and CDR2 FQGTGA come from the germline V gene. Between the trimmed V and J ends, which lost 1 base and 2 bases, there was a span of 9 bases. The CDR3 totals 15 residues. The CDR3 DNA is TGTGCCAGCAGCTTAATAGGGAATCCCTACAATGAGCAGTTCTTC. It is translated as CASSLIGNPYNEQFF.

In its sample, this clonotype was seen many times. The CDR3 sequence: CASSRRPTRSYGYTF. As DNA, the CDR3 is TGCGCCAGCAGCAGGCGACCCACCCGCAGCTATGGCTACACCTTC. The chain combines TRBV5-1 with TRBJ1-2; unclear D gene. Trimming took 4 bases from V and 4 from J, leaving 17 bases between them. The CDR3 is 15 residues long. CDR1 is SGHRS, CDR2 YFSETQ, per germline.

This chain connects TRBV27 to TRBJ1-5; 8 bases align to TRBD1. CDR1 and CDR2 (germline): MNHEY, SMNVEV (reference sequence). Trimming cost V 5 bases and J 7 bases; bases outside gene matches: 10. CDR3 size: 15 residues. The CDR3 nucleotides are TGTGCCAGCAGTCGAACGGACAGGGCGAGGCAGCCCCAGCATTTT. It codes for CASSRTDRARQPQHF.

V usage is TRBV9 and J usage is TRBJ2-3; the match to TRBD2 covers 7 bases. V shed 4 bases, J shed 6 bases, and the junction held 17 bases outside the gene matches. The CDR3 loop spans 17 amino acids. CDR1 is SGDLS, CDR2 YYNGEE, per germline. The CDR3 region is CASSNEKAYRLADTQYF. CDR3 sequence (DNA): TGTGCCAGCAGCAACGAGAAGGCCTACCGACTAGCCGATACGCAGTATTTT. Drawing the rest from reference TRBV9 and TRBJ2-3, the complete variable domain is DSGVTQTPKHLITATGQRVTLRCSPRSGDLSVYWYQQSLDQGLQFLIQYYNGEERAKGNILERFSAQQFPDLHSELNLSSLELGDSALYFCASSNEKAYRLADTQYFGPGTRLTVL.

The rearrangement uses TRBV7-2 and TRBJ1-5; no clear D. CDR3 size: 13 residues. Germline CDR1 SGHTA, CDR2 FQGNSA. The V end was cut by 8 bases, the J end by 7 bases, with 15 bases between. The CDR3 region is CASARTNVQPQHF. DNA of the CDR3: TGTGCCAGCGCTCGTACGAATGTGCAGCCCCAGCATTTT.

This clonotype occurred many times. This chain uses TRBV5-1 with TRBJ2-3; 8 nucleotides line up with TRBD2. Unmatched junction bases numbered 13, after V lost 1 base and J lost 0 bases. The CDR3 length is 19 residues. Germline CDR1 reads SGHRS; CDR2 reads YFSETQ. As DNA, the CDR3 is TGCGCCAGCAGCTTGCCCTTGGGGCAAGCGGGGGAGAGCACAGATACGCAGTATTTT. Translated, it gives CASSLPLGQAGESTDTQYF.

This chain joins TRBV4-3 and TRBJ2-1; 15 positions agree with TRBD2. This CDR3 has 17 amino acids. Germline V lookup: CDR1 LGHNA, CDR2 YSLEER. Unmatched junction bases numbered 7, after V lost 0 bases and J lost 10 bases. CDR3 sequence: CASSQDPGLAGGLEQFF. CDR3 in DNA: TGCGCCAGCAGCCAAGACCCGGGACTAGCGGGGGGACTGGAGCAGTTCTTC.

This clonotype has at least ten counts. CDR3 in amino acids: CASSVRDRESSGANVLTF. In nucleotides, the CDR3 is TGCGCCAGCAGCGTACGGGACAGGGAAAGCTCTGGGGCCAACGTCCTGACTTTC. This sequence joins TRBV5-1 and TRBJ2-6; 9 bases agree with TRBD1. Germline loops: CDR1 SGHRS, CDR2 YFSETQ. The CDR3 loop spans 18 amino acids. With V trimmed by 4 bases and J by 0 bases, 8 bases remained unmatched.

This clonotype was seen repeatedly, ten times or more. The rearrangement joins TRBV18 to TRBJ1-2; D ambiguous. With 3 bases removed from V and 2 bases from J, the gap between germline ends came to 7 bases. This CDR3 spans 13 amino acids. CDR1 and CDR2 (germline): KGHSH, LQKENI. The CDR3 DNA reads TGTGCCAGCTCACCCCAGGAAAACTATGGCTACACCTTC. Its translation: CASSPQENYGYTF. Together with reference TRBV18 and TRBJ1-2, the CDR3 gives the full variable domain: NAGVMQNPRHLVRRRGQEARLRCSPMKGHSHVYWYRQLPEEGLKFMVYLQKENIIDESGMPKERFSAEFPKEGPSILRIQQVVRGDSAAYFCASSPQENYGYTFGSGTRLTVV.